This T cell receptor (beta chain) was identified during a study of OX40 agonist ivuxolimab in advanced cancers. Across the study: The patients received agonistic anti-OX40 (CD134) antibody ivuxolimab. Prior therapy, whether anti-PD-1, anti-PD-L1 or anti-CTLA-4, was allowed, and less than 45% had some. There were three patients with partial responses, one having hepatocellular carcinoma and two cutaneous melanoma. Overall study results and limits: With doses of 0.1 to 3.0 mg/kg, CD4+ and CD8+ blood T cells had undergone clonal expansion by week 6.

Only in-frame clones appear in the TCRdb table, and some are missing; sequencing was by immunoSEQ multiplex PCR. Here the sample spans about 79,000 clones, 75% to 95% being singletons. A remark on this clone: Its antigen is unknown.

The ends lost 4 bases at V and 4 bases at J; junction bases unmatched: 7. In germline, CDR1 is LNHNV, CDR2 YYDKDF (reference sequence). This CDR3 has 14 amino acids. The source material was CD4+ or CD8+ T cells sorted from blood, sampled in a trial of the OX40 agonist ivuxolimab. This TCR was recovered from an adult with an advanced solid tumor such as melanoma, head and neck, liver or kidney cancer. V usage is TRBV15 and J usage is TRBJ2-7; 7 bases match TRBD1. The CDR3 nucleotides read TGTGCCACCAGCACGAACAGGGGATCTTACGAGCAGTACTTC. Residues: CATSTNRGSYEQYF.